This TCR beta chain was profiled in a study of blood T cells in healthy people across ages. Study conclusions and caveats: Compared with aged donors, long-lived donors showed fewer expanded clones, suggesting selection. Estimated diversity across one million T cells was deemed an underestimate.

Trimming removed 10 bases from V and 6 bases from J; junction bases left unmatched: 5. The CDR3 runs to 11 residues. Germline CDR1 and CDR2: MNHEY and SMNVEV (reference sequence). PCR was performed a second time for about 6 to 12 cycles using a sample-barcoded 5' primer and a J-beta primer mix. Each cDNA molecule received a tag from a template-switch adaptor that had 12 random nucleotides. Any given sample supplied a minimum of 2.5 million CDR3-containing paired-end reads. TCRdb processed the 5' RACE reads anew with MiXCR; each CDR3 protein has one entry. The sample shows approximately 1.5 million distinct CDR3 sequences, roughly 32% of them seen only once. The table lists this clonotype with many counts. Its antigen is still unknown.

The sequence came from a woman aged 30 to 39 in good health. Sequencing was done on a sample of blood. This rearrangement joins TRBV27 to TRBJ2-7, with 8 bases identical to TRBD1. CDR3 bases: TGTGCCACCAGGACAGGGCGCGAGCAGTACTTC. Amino acid sequence: CATRTGREQYF.